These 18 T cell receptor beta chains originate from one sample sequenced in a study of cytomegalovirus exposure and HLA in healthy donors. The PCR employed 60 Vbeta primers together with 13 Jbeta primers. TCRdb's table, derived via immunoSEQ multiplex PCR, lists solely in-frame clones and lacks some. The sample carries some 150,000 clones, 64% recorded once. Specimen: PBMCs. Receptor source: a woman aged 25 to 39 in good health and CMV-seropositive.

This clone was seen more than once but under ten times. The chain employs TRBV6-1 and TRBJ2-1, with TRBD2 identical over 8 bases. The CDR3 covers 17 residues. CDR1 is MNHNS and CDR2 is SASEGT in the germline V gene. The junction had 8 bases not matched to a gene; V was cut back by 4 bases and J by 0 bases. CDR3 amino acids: CASSVRASGFSYNEQFF. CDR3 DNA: TGTGCCAGCAGTGTCAGGGCTAGCGGGTTCTCCTACAATGAGCAGTTCTTC.

The CDR3 DNA follows: TGTGCCAGCAGCTTATTTTCCCCAGGCGGGGGCCAAGAGACCCAGTACTTC. This translates into CASSLFSPGGGQETQYF. The chain uses TRBV13 and TRBJ2-5; TRBD2 matches at 7 bases. The CDR3 spans 17 residues. Looked up from germline, CDR1 is PRHDT and CDR2 is FYEKMQ (reference sequence). Trimming at V came to 2 bases and at J to 1 base, leaving 10 bases not matched to a gene.

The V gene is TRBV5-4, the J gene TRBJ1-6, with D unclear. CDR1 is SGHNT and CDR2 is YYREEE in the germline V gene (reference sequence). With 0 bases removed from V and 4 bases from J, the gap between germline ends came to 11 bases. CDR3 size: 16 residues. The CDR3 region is CASSLEGRAYNSPLHF. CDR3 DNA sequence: TGTGCCAGCAGCTTGGAAGGGCGGGCGTATAATTCACCCCTCCACTTT.

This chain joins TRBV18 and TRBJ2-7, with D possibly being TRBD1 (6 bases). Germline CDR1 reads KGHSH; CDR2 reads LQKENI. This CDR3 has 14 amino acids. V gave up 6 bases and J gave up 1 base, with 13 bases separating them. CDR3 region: CASSSGHQSYEQYF. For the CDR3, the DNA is TGTGCCAGCTCCTCGGGACACCAATCCTACGAGCAGTACTTC.

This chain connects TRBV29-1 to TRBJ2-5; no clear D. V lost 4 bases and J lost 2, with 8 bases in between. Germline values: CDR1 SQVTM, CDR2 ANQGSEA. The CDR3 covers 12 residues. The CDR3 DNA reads TGCAGCGTTGCCTACGGGCAAGAGACCCAGTACTTC. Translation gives CSVAYGQETQYF. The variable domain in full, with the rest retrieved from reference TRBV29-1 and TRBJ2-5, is SAVISQKPSRDICQRGTSLTIQCQVDSQVTMMFWYRQQPGQSLTLIATANQGSEATYESGFVIDKFPISRPNLTFSTLTVSNMSPEDSSIYLCSVAYGQETQYFGPGTRLLVL.

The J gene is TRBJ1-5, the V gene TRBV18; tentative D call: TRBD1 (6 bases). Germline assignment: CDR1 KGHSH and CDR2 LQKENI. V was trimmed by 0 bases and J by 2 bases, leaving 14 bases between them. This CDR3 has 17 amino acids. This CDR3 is CASSPPGPTGRNQPQHF. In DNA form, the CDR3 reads TGTGCCAGCTCACCACCGGGCCCGACAGGCCGCAATCAGCCCCAGCATTTT.

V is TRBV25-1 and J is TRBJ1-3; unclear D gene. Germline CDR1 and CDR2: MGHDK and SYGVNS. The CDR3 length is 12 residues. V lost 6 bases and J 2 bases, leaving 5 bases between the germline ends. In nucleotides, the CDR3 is TGTGCCAGCAGCCTAGCTGGAAACACCATATATTTT. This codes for CASSLAGNTIYF.

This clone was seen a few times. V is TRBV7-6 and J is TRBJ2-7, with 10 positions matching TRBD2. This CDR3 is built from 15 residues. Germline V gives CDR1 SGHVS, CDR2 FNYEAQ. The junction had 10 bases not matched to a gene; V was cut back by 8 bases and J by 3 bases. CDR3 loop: CASGAEASGGYEQYF. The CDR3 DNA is TGTGCCAGCGGGGCGGAAGCTAGCGGGGGCTACGAGCAGTACTTC. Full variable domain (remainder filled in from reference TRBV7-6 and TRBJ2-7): GAGVSQSPRYKVTKRGQDVALRCDPISGHVSLYWYRQALGQGPEFLTYFNYEAQQDKSGLPNDRFSAERPEGSISTLTIQRTEQRDSAMYRCASGAEASGGYEQYFGPGTRLTVT.

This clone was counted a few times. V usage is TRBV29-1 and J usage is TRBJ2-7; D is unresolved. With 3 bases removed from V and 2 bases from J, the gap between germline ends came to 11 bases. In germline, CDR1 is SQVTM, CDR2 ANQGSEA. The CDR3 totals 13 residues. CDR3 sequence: CSVETANTYEQYF. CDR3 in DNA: TGCAGCGTTGAGACTGCTAACACCTACGAGCAGTACTTC.

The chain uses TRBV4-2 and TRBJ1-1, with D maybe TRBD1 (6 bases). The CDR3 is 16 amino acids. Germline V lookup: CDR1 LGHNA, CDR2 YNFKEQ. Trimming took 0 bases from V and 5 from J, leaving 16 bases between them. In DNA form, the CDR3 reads TGTGCCAGCAGCCAAGAGCGGGCGGGGGCGCGAACTGAAGCTTTCTTT. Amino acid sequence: CASSQERAGARTEAFF.

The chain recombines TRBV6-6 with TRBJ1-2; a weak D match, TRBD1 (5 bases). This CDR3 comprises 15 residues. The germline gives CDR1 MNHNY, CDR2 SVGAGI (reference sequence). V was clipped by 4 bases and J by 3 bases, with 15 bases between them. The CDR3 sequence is CASSLGEGVYYGYTF. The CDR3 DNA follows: TGTGCCAGCAGTTTAGGGGAAGGGGTTTACTATGGCTACACCTTC.

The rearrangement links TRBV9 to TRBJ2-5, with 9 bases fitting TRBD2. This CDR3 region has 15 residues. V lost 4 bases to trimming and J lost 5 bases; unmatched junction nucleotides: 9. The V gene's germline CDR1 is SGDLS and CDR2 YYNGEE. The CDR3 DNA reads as TGTGCCAGCAGCCCTCAAGCCGCGGGAGGGGAGACCCAGTACTTC. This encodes CASSPQAAGGETQYF. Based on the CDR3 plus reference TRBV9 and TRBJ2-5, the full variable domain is DSGVTQTPKHLITATGQRVTLRCSPRSGDLSVYWYQQSLDQGLQFLIQYYNGEERAKGNILERFSAQQFPDLHSELNLSSLELGDSALYFCASSPQAAGGETQYFGPGTRLLVL.

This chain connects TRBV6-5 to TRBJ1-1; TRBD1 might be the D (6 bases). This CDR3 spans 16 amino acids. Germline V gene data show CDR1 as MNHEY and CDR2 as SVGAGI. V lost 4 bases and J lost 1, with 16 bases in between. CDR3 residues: CASSLGRGRENTEAFF. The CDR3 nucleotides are TGTGCCAGCAGTTTGGGGCGGGGGCGCGAGAACACTGAAGCTTTCTTT.

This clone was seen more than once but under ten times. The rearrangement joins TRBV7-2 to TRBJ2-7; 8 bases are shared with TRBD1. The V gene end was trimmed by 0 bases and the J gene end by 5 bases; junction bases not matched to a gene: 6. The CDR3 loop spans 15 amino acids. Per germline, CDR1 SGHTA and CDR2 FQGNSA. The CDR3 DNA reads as TGTGCCAGCAGCTTAGCCGGACAGGGTATCCACGAGCAGTACTTC. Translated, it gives CASSLAGQGIHEQYF.

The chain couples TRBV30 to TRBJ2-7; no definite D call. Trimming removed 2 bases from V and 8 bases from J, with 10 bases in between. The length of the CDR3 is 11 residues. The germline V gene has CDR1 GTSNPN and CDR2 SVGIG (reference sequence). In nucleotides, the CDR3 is TGTGCCTGGAGTATCCAAGACAAGCAGTACTTC. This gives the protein CAWSIQDKQYF.

The CDR3 loop reads CASSYAELDYGYTF. CDR3 in DNA: TGTGCCAGCAGTTACGCTGAGCTAGACTATGGCTACACCTTC. The chain couples TRBV6-5 to TRBJ1-2, with D uncertain. Per germline, CDR1 MNHEY and CDR2 SVGAGI. The CDR3 spans 14 residues. The V end lost 2 bases, the J end lost 3 bases, and 10 bases lay between the germline ends.

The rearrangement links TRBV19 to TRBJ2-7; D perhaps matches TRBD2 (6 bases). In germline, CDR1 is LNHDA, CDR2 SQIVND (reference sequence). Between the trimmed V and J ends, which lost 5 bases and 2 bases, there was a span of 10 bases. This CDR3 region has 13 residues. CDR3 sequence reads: CASSVGLPYEQYF. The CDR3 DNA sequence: TGTGCCAGTAGTGTGGGACTTCCCTACGAGCAGTACTTC.

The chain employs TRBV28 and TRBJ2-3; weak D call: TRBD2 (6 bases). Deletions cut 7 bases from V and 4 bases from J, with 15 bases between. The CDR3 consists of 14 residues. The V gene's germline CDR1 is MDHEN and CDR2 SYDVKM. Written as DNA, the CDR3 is TGTGCCAGCATCGCCGGGCGGGGACCAGATACGCAGTATTTT. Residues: CASIAGRGPDTQYF. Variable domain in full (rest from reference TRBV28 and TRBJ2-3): DVKVTQSSRYLVKRTGEKVFLECVQDMDHENMFWYRQDPGLGLRLIYFSYDVKMKEKGDIPEGYSVSREKKERFSLILESASTNQTSMYLCASIAGRGPDTQYFGPGTRLTVL.